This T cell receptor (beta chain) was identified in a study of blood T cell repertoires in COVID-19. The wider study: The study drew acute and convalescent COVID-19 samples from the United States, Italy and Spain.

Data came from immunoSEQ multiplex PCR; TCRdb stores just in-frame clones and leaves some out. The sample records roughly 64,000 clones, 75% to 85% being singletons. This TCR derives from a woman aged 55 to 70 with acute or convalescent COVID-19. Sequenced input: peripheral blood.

CDR3 nucleotides: TGTGCCAGCAGCTTTGGGACAGCCGGGGAGACCCAGTACTTC. Its protein is CASSFGTAGETQYF. This chain uses TRBV5-6 with TRBJ2-5; 7 bases are a match to TRBD1. With 2 bases clipped from V and 5 bases from J, the junction kept 6 bases outside the gene matches. This CDR3 comprises 14 residues. CDR1 is SGHDT and CDR2 is YYEEEE in the germline V gene.